The 26 T cell receptor beta chains given below trace back to one sample, sequenced in a study of T cells in Graves' hyperthyroidism and ophthalmopathy. Amplified TCR beta CDR3 regions derived from RNA transcripts. The HTBI primer set served for first-round RT-PCR of the TCR CDR3. MiXCR, applied by TCRdb to the multiplex PCR reads, yields one record per CDR3 protein. The repertoire holds more than 95,000 distinct CDR3 sequences, with 40% to 50% as singletons. The sample taken for sequencing was blood. The receptors shown here come from a man aged 40-49 years with Graves' hyperthyroidism.

This clonotype was detected a few times. The chain carries TRBV6-2 or TRBV6-3 and TRBJ1-2; D is perhaps TRBD1 (5 bases). Germline lookup yields CDR1 MNHEY and CDR2 SVGEGT. Trimming shortened V by 5 bases and J by 2 bases, and 18 bases separated the two germline ends. The CDR3 sequence is 16 residues long. CDR3 in DNA: TGTGCCAGCAGTCTGTCGACAGAGTATATAAACTATGGCTACACCTTC. It specifies CASSLSTEYINYGYTF.

There are many counts of this clonotype. The V and J genes are TRBV2 and TRBJ1-5; D remains ambiguous. This CDR3 has 14 residues. Germline CDR1 SNHLY, CDR2 FYNNEI. Between the trimmed V and J ends, which lost 3 bases and 3 bases, there was a span of 9 bases. Here the CDR3 reads CASSDRRPNQPQHF. CDR3 sequence (DNA): TGTGCCAGCAGTGATCGCAGACCCAATCAGCCCCAGCATTTT.

This clonotype was seen ten or more times. V is TRBV5-1 and J is TRBJ1-2; a weak D match, TRBD1 (5 bases). The CDR3 consists of 13 residues. Trimming shortened V by 1 base and J by 5 bases, and 9 bases separated the two germline ends. CDR1 is SGHRS, CDR2 YFSETQ, per germline. The CDR3 region is CASSLRQMYGYTF. In DNA, the CDR3 is TGCGCCAGCAGCTTGCGACAGATGTATGGCTACACCTTC.

A few counts support this clonotype. Just one base apart from a much larger clone, this may be a read error. This chain joins TRBV5-8 and TRBJ2-5; the D gene could be TRBD1 or TRBD2 (5 bases each). This CDR3 is 14 amino acids long. Trimming cost V 0 bases and J 5 bases, with 11 bases left between them. The V gene's germline CDR1 is SGHTS and CDR2 YDEGEE. The DNA of the CDR3 is TGTGCCAGCAGCTTGGGCCAGGGCGGGGAGACCCAGTACTTC. Amino acid sequence: CASSLGQGGETQYF. Looking up the rest from reference TRBV5-8 and TRBJ2-5 gives the full variable domain: EAGVTQSPTHLIKTRGQQATLRCSPISGHTSVYWYQQALGLGLQFLLWYDEGEERNRGNFPPRFSGRQFPNYSSELNVNALELEDSALYLCASSLGQGGETQYFGPGTRLLVL.

This chain uses TRBV1 with TRBJ2-3; the table's D call, TRBD1, was not checked against the DNA. TRBV1 is shown as a pseudogene. The CDR3 is 14 amino acids. In DNA, the CDR3 is TGCACCAAGCCGGGACATGGATACACAGATACGCAGTATTTT. The encoded protein is CTKPGHGYTDTQYF.

This clonotype was observed at least ten times. The rearrangement joins TRBV6-5 to TRBJ1-5, with D tentatively TRBD1 (6 bases). Per the germline V gene, CDR1 is MNHEY and CDR2 is SVGAGI. This CDR3 is built from 14 residues. The V end was cut by 4 bases, the J end by 7 bases, with 14 bases between. The chain's CDR3 is CASSSSQGLQPQHF. CDR3 sequence (DNA): TGTGCCAGCAGTTCCTCACAGGGATTGCAGCCCCAGCATTTT.

This clonotype has ten or more counts. This chain joins TRBV11-2 and TRBJ2-7; 9 nucleotides align to TRBD1. From germline, CDR1 is SGHAT and CDR2 FQNNGV. This CDR3 comprises 15 residues. J lost 7 bases, V lost 1 base, and 8 bases had no gene match. CDR3 sequence reads: CASSLVGTGKWEQYF. The CDR3 region has the DNA TGTGCCAGCAGCTTAGTGGGGACAGGGAAGTGGGAGCAGTACTTC.

The chain employs TRBV20-1 and TRBJ2-6; a weak D match, TRBD2 (5 bases). The CDR3 runs to 12 residues. Germline V gene lookup returns CDR1 DFQATT and CDR2 SNEGSKA (reference sequence). Trimming removed 5 bases from V and 5 bases from J, with 7 bases in between. The CDR3 loop is CSADGRANVLTF. The CDR3 DNA follows: TGCAGTGCTGACGGGAGGGCCAACGTCCTGACTTTC.

This clonotype qualifies as medium-sized. CDR3 amino acids: CASSLRDGNQPQHF. The DNA of the CDR3 is TGTGCCAGCAGCCTCCGGGACGGGAATCAGCCCCAGCATTTT. The chain employs TRBV5-5 and TRBJ1-5; weak D call: TRBD1 (5 bases). Germline CDR1 SGHKS, CDR2 YYEKEE (reference sequence). The CDR3 has 14 amino acids. V was clipped by 4 bases and J by 4 bases, with 12 bases between them.

A single count supports this clonotype. V and J are TRBV7-3 and TRBJ2-1; D perhaps matches TRBD2 (7 bases). There are 14 residues in the CDR3. Trimming shortened V by 1 base and J by 8 bases, and 12 bases separated the two germline ends. Germline V gene lookup returns CDR1 SGHTA and CDR2 FQGTGA. CDR3: CASSLKGGGDEQFF. DNA for the CDR3: TGTGCCAGCAGCTTAAAAGGGGGGGGGGATGAGCAGTTCTTC.

The V gene is TRBV15, the J gene TRBJ2-6; D perhaps matches TRBD1 (5 bases). CDR1 is LNHNV, CDR2 YYDKDF, per germline (reference sequence). The CDR3 is 17 amino acids. The V gene lost 0 bases and the J gene lost 1 base, with 10 bases spanning the gap. CDR3 coding DNA: TGTGCCACCAGCAGAGACAGTCAGGGATCTGGGGCCAACGTCCTGACTTTC. This sequence encodes CATSRDSQGSGANVLTF.

This clonotype was counted ten times or more. V is TRBV5-1 and J is TRBJ1-6, with a weak D call TRBD1 (6 bases). Germline CDR1 and CDR2: SGHRS and YFSETQ. The V end was cut by 3 bases, the J end by 9 bases, with 19 bases between. The CDR3 has 16 residues. CDR3 bases: TGCGCCAGCAGCTCTACTTCGGGGGGCTGGGGTTCACCCCTCCACTTT. It yields the protein CASSSTSGGWGSPLHF. Variable domain in full (rest from reference TRBV5-1 and TRBJ1-6): KAGVTQTPRYLIKTRGQQVTLSCSPISGHRSVSWYQQTPGQGLQFLFEYFSETQRNKGNFPGRFSGRQFSNSRSEMNVSTLELGDSALYLCASSSTSGGWGSPLHFGNGTRLTVT.

The chain has TRBV6-5 and TRBJ1-5; D uncertain. This CDR3 spans 13 amino acids. Trimming pared 2 bases from V and 7 bases from J, leaving 9 bases between. Germline loops: CDR1 MNHEY, CDR2 SVGAGI. The CDR3 region has the DNA TGTGCCAGCAGTTACCATGGCGAGCAGCCCCAGCATTTT. As protein: CASSYHGEQPQHF.

V gene TRBV7-2 combines with J gene TRBJ2-4; 8 nucleotides match TRBD1. This CDR3 has 17 amino acids. The V and J ends lost 5 bases and 5 bases, in that order; junction bases with no gene match: 14. Per germline, CDR1 SGHTA and CDR2 FQGNSA. In nucleotides, the CDR3 is TGTGCCAGCAGCCCCGGACAGGGACTTGGGGGAGAAAACATTCAGTACTTC. This gives the protein CASSPGQGLGGENIQYF.

This clonotype came up many times. The chain is built from TRBV6-4 and TRBJ2-6, with 7 positions matching TRBD1. Germline V gives CDR1 MRHNA, CDR2 SNTAGT. The CDR3 contains 15 residues. V gave up 3 bases and J gave up 2 bases; unmatched junction bases: 1. CDR3 in amino acids: CASSETGTGANVLTF. CDR3 DNA sequence: TGTGCCAGCAGTGAGACAGGGACTGGGGCCAACGTCCTGACTTTC.

This clonotype was observed many times. The CDR3 is CSVEAGGQFRVNTEAFF. CDR3 nucleotides: TGCAGCGTTGAAGCGGGCGGGCAGTTCAGGGTGAACACTGAAGCTTTCTTT. This chain joins TRBV29-1 and TRBJ1-1, with a possible D match to TRBD1 (5 bases). Per germline, CDR1 SQVTM and CDR2 ANQGSEA. The length of the CDR3 is 17 residues. Trimming shortened V by 1 base and J by 0 bases, and 18 bases separated the two germline ends.

The CDR3 coding sequence is TGCAGTGCACCAGGCAGCGGGGGAGAGGAGACCCAGTACTTC. This sequence encodes CSAPGSGGEETQYF. The V gene is TRBV20-1, the J gene TRBJ2-5; TRBD2 agrees at 8 bases. Germline values: CDR1 DFQATT, CDR2 SNEGSKA (reference sequence). Trimming removed 6 bases from V and 5 bases from J; junction bases left unmatched: 11. The CDR3 extends over 14 amino acids.

This rearrangement joins TRBV24-1 to TRBJ1-4; maybe TRBD1 (6 bases). The ends were cut back, 5 bases at V and 3 bases at J, with 12 bases in the middle. The CDR3 consists of 15 residues. Germline V CDR1 and CDR2: KGHDR, SFDVKD. The CDR3 nucleotides are TGTGCCACCAGTGCGGGGGGCGAAGCTAATGAAAAACTGTTTTTT. It yields the protein CATSAGGEANEKLFF.

In this sample, this clonotype turned up a few times. The rearrangement uses TRBV18 and TRBJ2-3; perhaps TRBD2 as D (7 bases). Trimming removed 5 bases at V and 4 bases at J, with 16 bases between. The CDR3 length is 15 residues. Germline CDR1 is KGHSH and CDR2 is LQKENI. The CDR3 DNA reads TGTGCCAGCTCAACCCGGGGGGCGAAGGCAGATACGCAGTATTTT. Residues: CASSTRGAKADTQYF. Drawing the rest from reference TRBV18 and TRBJ2-3, the complete variable domain is NAGVMQNPRHLVRRRGQEARLRCSPMKGHSHVYWYRQLPEEGLKFMVYLQKENIIDESGMPKERFSAEFPKEGPSILRIQQVVRGDSAAYFCASSTRGAKADTQYFGPGTRLTVL.

This clonotype has ten or more counts. CDR3 loop: CASSYDRVAAGELFF. The CDR3 nucleotides read TGTGCCAGCAGCTATGACAGGGTTGCGGCCGGGGAGCTGTTTTTT. The chain joins TRBV11-2 to TRBJ2-2; TRBD1 matches 7 bases. This CDR3 is 15 amino acids long. The J segment lost 6 bases and the V segment lost 4 bases, leaving 8 bases of the junction unmatched. Looked up from germline, CDR1 is SGHAT and CDR2 is FQNNGV.

This clonotype was counted between two and nine times. The DNA of the CDR3 is TGTGCCAGCAATTTTGAGCCGGGCTCTGGAAACACCATATATTTT. Translating it yields CASNFEPGSGNTIYF. This rearrangement joins TRBV2 to TRBJ1-3, with D hard to call. CDR3 length: 15 amino acids. Per the germline V gene, CDR1 is SNHLY and CDR2 is FYNNEI. V was trimmed by 7 bases and J by 0 bases, leaving 13 bases between them.

This clonotype was recorded many times. The chain combines TRBV12-3 or TRBV12-4 with TRBJ1-3, with D possibly TRBD1 on 6 matching bases. The germline V and J ends were trimmed by 2 bases and 0 bases, with 8 bases remaining between them. The CDR3 contains 15 residues. CDR3 residues: CASSLQGSSGNTIYF. In DNA form, the CDR3 reads TGTGCCAGCAGTTTACAGGGGAGCTCTGGAAACACCATATATTTT.

The chain has TRBV10-3 and TRBJ2-1; 8 nucleotides match TRBD1. CDR1 and CDR2 from the germline V gene are ENHRY and SYGVKD. The CDR3 runs to 13 residues. The ends lost 8 bases at V and 6 bases at J; junction bases unmatched: 6. The DNA for the CDR3 is TGTGCCATCGGGGGACAGGACCCCAATGAGCAGTTCTTC. Translating gives CAIGGQDPNEQFF.

This clonotype was observed at least ten times. This sequence joins TRBV7-3 and TRBJ2-1; 9 nucleotides match TRBD2. The CDR3 spans 15 residues. The trim removed 2 bases at V and 6 bases at J, leaving 5 bases unmatched. From germline, CDR1 is SGHTA and CDR2 FQGTGA. The DNA for the CDR3 is TGTGCCAGCAGCTTATATGGCGGGGGGGCCAATGAGCAGTTCTTC. This encodes CASSLYGGGANEQFF. The entire variable domain, with the rest obtained from reference TRBV7-3 and TRBJ2-1, is as follows: GAGVSQTPSNKVTEKGKYVELRCDPISGHTALYWYRQSLGQGPEFLIYFQGTGAADDSGLPNDRFFAVRPEGSVSTLKIQRTERGDSAVYLCASSLYGGGANEQFFGPGTRLTVL.

J is TRBJ2-3 and V is TRBV5-1; 8 bases fit TRBD2. CDR1 is SGHRS, CDR2 YFSETQ, per germline. The junction had 7 bases not matched to a gene; V was cut back by 0 bases and J by 10 bases. The CDR3 sequence is 14 residues long. The CDR3 DNA is TGCGCCAGCAGCTTGGGATATTCGGGGGGGGCGCAGTATTTT. This gives the protein CASSLGYSGGAQYF. Variable domain in full (rest from reference TRBV5-1 and TRBJ2-3): KAGVTQTPRYLIKTRGQQVTLSCSPISGHRSVSWYQQTPGQGLQFLFEYFSETQRNKGNFPGRFSGRQFSNSRSEMNVSTLELGDSALYLCASSLGYSGGAQYFGPGTRLTVL.

DNA of the CDR3: TGTGCCACCGGGACTAGGCAAGAGACCCAGTACTTC. Its translation: CATGTRQETQYF. This chain uses TRBV2 with TRBJ2-5, with 8 bases lining up with TRBD2. Germline assignment: CDR1 SNHLY and CDR2 FYNNEI. This CDR3 is built from 12 residues. Germline trimming cut 10 bases from V and 2 bases from J; bases unmatched to any gene: 3.